The following is a TCR beta chain sequence with its context. TCRdb keeps only in-frame clones here, not all; method: immunoSEQ multiplex PCR. The data hold 190,000 or so clones, with 86% observed a single time. This record comes from a study of blood T cell repertoires in COVID-19. Recruits, aged roughly 18 to 89 years, lived in 25 or so US areas. Trimming removed 5 bases from V and 9 bases from J, with 8 bases in between. This CDR3 has 11 amino acids. Germline V gene data show CDR1 as SNHLY and CDR2 as FYNNEI. This rearrangement joins TRBV2 to TRBJ1-5; a weak D match, TRBD1 (5 bases). The sequenced sample consisted of PBMCs or T cells enriched from blood (not recorded which). The clonotype originates from a woman aged 30 to 39 who had recovered from COVID-19. This chain's CDR3 is CASSIDRPQHF. Here the CDR3 DNA reads TGTGCCAGCAGTATCGACAGGCCCCAGCATTTT.